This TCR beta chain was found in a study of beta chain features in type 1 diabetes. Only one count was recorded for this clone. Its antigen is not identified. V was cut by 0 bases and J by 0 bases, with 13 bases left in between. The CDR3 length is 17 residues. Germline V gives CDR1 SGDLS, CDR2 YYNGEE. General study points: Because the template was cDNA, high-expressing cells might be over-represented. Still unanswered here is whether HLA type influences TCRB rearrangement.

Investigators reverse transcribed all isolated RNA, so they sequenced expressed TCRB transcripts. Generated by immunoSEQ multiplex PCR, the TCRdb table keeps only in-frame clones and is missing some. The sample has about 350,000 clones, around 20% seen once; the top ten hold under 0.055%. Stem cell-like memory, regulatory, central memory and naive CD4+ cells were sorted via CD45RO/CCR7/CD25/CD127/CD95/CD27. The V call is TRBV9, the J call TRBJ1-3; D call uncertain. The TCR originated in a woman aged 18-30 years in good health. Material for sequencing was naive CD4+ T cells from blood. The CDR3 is CASSVVPLPSSGNTIYF. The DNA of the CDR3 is TGTGCCAGCAGCGTAGTCCCGCTCCCGAGCTCTGGAAACACCATATATTTT.